The rows below give T cell receptor beta chains drawn from one sample of a study of cytomegalovirus exposure and HLA in healthy donors. Produced via immunoSEQ multiplex PCR; TCRdb's table is partial and in-frame only. Of some 150,000 clones listed, roughly 80% are singletons. Sequenced material: PBMCs. These receptors were taken from a man between 35 and 55 years old in good health and CMV-seronegative. CDR3s include the opening cysteine and the closing phenylalanine or tryptophan. The D gene is left open where the match is weak. The listing skips clone size in some rows; elsewhere it reads once, few, many or a size class.

TRBV4-2	TRBJ2-3	-	-	TGTGCCAGCGTTAAAGGGGGTACAGATACGCAGTATTTT	CASVKGGTDTQYF
TRBV2	TRBJ2-2	-	-	TGTGCCAGCAGTGGAGGAAGGCCCTTGGGTACCGGGGAGCTGTTTTTT	CASSGGRPLGTGELFF
TRBV30	TRBJ1-5	-	-	TGTGCCTGGAGTAATACTGGAAACCGAGGACAGAGTAATTATCAGCCCCAGCATTTT	CAWSNTGNRGQSNYQPQHF
TRBV5-1	TRBJ1-2	-	-	TGCGCCAGCGGACACCCGAAAGACTATGGCTACACCTTC	CASGHPKDYGYTF
TRBV29-1	TRBJ1-2	-	-	TGCAGCGTTGACCGACAGGAATCCTATGGCTACACCTTC	CSVDRQESYGYTF
TRBV4-2	TRBJ1-3	-	-	TGTGCCAGCAGCCAAGACCACAGCTCTGGAAACACCATATATTTT	CASSQDHSSGNTIYF
TRBV7-2	TRBJ1-5	-	-	TGTGCCAGCAGTCGGAGATGGGGAGCGGGTCAGCCCCAGCATTTT	CASSRRWGAGQPQHF
TRBV5-1	TRBJ2-3	-	-	TGCGCCAGCAGCCAGGACAAGAACACAGATACGCAGTATTTT	CASSQDKNTDTQYF
TRBV4-3	TRBJ2-1	TRBD1	once	TGCGCCAGCAGCCAAGCGACAGGGGGCGCGGCTGAGCAGTTCTTC	CASSQATGGAAEQFF
TRBV6-6	TRBJ2-1	-	-	TGTGCCAGCGAAGAGGGTGAGCAGTTCTTC	CASEEGEQFF
TRBV13	TRBJ1-6	-	once	TGTGCCAGCAGCTTTTTGGAGGGAAGGAGTAATTCACCCCTCCACTTT	CASSFLEGRSNSPLHF
TRBV14	TRBJ2-5	TRBD2	-	TGTGCCAGCAGCCTCTGGACTAGAGAGACCCAGTACTTC	CASSLWTRETQYF
TRBV5-5	TRBJ2-1	-	-	TGTGCCAGCAGCTTGGGCACGAGTGAGCAGTTCTTC	CASSLGTSEQFF